This note documents a single T cell receptor (beta chain) sequence. Its antigen is unidentified. Assay: immunoSEQ multiplex PCR; the TCRdb copy retains only in-frame clones and omits some. The table lists about 8,000 clones, just over 90% of them singletons. This sample was taken from a study of stem cell transplantation in POMP-related autoinflammatory disease. For the study at large: Before transplant: CD4+ naive skewing, low CD8+ proportions, reduced cytokine secretion.

Study-wide points: In patients with PRAID, every analyzed T-cell subset tended to show lower diversity and higher clonality. In PRAID patients, the number of distinct TRB V-J gene pairings was restricted.

The sample consisted of CD8+ T cells from PBMCs, taken before stem cell transplantation. This TCR derives from a human donor with POMP-related autoinflammation and immune dysregulation (PRAID).

The CDR3 sequence is CASSLGYSQGNYGYTF. In DNA form, the CDR3 reads TGTGCCAGCAGCTTAGGATACAGTCAGGGGAACTATGGCTACACCTTC. This chain uses TRBV7-9 with TRBJ1-2; perhaps TRBD1 as D (6 bases). Germline CDR1 reads SEHNR; CDR2 reads FQNEAQ (reference sequence). V shed 1 base and J shed 2 bases, with 14 bases lying between them. CDR3 length: 16 amino acids.